Listed here is a single TCR beta chain. For repertoire sequencing, the TCR beta CDR3 regions were amplified from RNA transcripts. RT-PCR with HTBI primers came first, then second-round multiplex PCR. TCRdb ran MiXCR on the multiplex PCR reads and lists one entry per CDR3 protein. The data contain hundreds of thousands of distinct CDR3 sequences, roughly 21% of them singletons. This specimen belongs to a study of Graves' ophthalmopathy and Graves' hyperthyroidism. Trimming pared 5 bases from V and 4 bases from J, leaving 14 bases between. Looked up from germline, CDR1 is MDHEN and CDR2 is SYDVKM. The length of the CDR3 is 14 residues.

The V call is TRBV28, the J call TRBJ1-1; D perhaps matches TRBD1 (6 bases). The source of this sequence is a young woman with stable Graves' hyperthyroidism. Sequences were obtained from peripheral blood. CDR3 residues: CASSTPQGLTEAFF. The CDR3 DNA reads as TGTGCCAGCAGTACTCCACAGGGACTCACTGAAGCTTTCTTT.